These 9 T cell receptor beta chains originate from one sample sequenced in a study of PD-L1 blockade in urothelial cancer. Sequencing was performed with immunoSEQ multiplex PCR; in TCRdb, only in-frame clones are kept and a portion is missing. The repertoire has over 45,000 clones, approximately 90% of them found once; the top ten carry 7.6%. The source was PBMCs, collected around atezolizumab (anti-PD-L1) treatment. The receptors come from a man aged 60-69 years with urothelial cancer.

The chain uses TRBV7-3 and TRBJ1-1, with 8 positions matching TRBD1. Germline assignment: CDR1 SGHTA and CDR2 FQGTGA. Trimming cost V 0 bases and J 11 bases; bases outside gene matches: 14. This CDR3 region has 16 residues. This chain's CDR3 is CASSLTADTATGGAFF. In DNA, the CDR3 is TGTGCCAGCAGCTTAACAGCCGATACCGCAACAGGGGGGGCTTTCTTT.

This clone was observed a few times. The CDR3 loop reads CASSLTSGGRYEQYF. CDR3 in DNA: TGTGCCAGCAGCTTGACTAGCGGGGGGCGGTACGAGCAGTACTTC. The V gene is TRBV5-4, the J gene TRBJ2-7; 12 bases map to TRBD2. CDR3 size: 15 residues. The germline CDR1 and CDR2 sequences are SGHNT and YYREEE (reference sequence). After removal of 1 base from V and 4 bases from J, the junction contained 3 bases not matched to a gene.

This chain links TRBV28 with TRBJ2-7, with a tentative D call TRBD2 (5 bases). Trimming stripped 3 bases from V and 6 bases from J, with 12 bases between. The germline V gene has CDR1 MDHEN and CDR2 SYDVKM. The CDR3 is made up of 13 amino acids. The CDR3 loop is CASSFHNGGEQYF. Written as DNA, the CDR3 is TGTGCCAGCAGTTTCCATAATGGAGGCGAGCAGTACTTC.

The chain links TRBV5-5 to TRBJ1-2; D unresolved. V was clipped by 0 bases and J by 7 bases, with 13 bases between them. CDR1 and CDR2 (germline): SGHKS, YYEKEE (reference sequence). CDR3 length: 14 residues. CDR3: CASSLVAITAGYTF. Here the CDR3 DNA reads TGTGCCAGCAGCTTGGTTGCGATCACAGCTGGCTACACCTTC. The variable domain in full, completed from reference TRBV5-5 and TRBJ1-2, reads DAGVTQSPTHLIKTRGQQVTLRCSPISGHKSVSWYQQVLGQGPQFIFQYYEKEERGRGNFPDRFSARQFPNYSSELNVNALLLGDSALYLCASSLVAITAGYTFGSGTRLTVV.

The chain couples TRBV7-6 to TRBJ1-4, with 9 bases aligning to TRBD1. The trim removed 3 bases at V and 1 base at J, leaving 9 bases unmatched. CDR1 is SGHVS and CDR2 is FNYEAQ in the germline V gene. This CDR3 region has 18 residues. This CDR3 is CASSFGTGRYRTNEKLFF. The CDR3 DNA sequence: TGTGCCAGCAGCTTCGGGACAGGGAGGTATCGAACTAATGAAAAACTGTTTTTT. The full variable domain, in which reference TRBV7-6 and TRBJ1-4 provide the parts outside the CDR3, is GAGVSQSPRYKVTKRGQDVALRCDPISGHVSLYWYRQALGQGPEFLTYFNYEAQQDKSGLPNDRFSAERPEGSISTLTIQRTEQRDSAMYRCASSFGTGRYRTNEKLFFGSGTQLSVL.

The chain has TRBV11-2 and TRBJ2-7; weak D call: TRBD1 (6 bases). Trimming cost V 1 base and J 10 bases, with 11 bases left between them. The CDR3 extends over 12 amino acids. The V gene's germline CDR1 is SGHAT and CDR2 FQNNGV. The CDR3 DNA is TGTGCCAGCAGCTTAGTGCTGGGACACCAGTACTTC. Amino acid sequence: CASSLVLGHQYF.

This clone was detected a few times. This chain uses TRBV5-1 with TRBJ2-7; 8 positions agree with TRBD1. Trimming cost V 3 bases and J 3 bases; bases outside gene matches: 8. The germline CDR1 and CDR2 sequences are SGHRS and YFSETQ. This CDR3 contains 15 residues. The CDR3 DNA follows: TGCGCCAGCAGCTCTACAGGGGGATCGCGCTACGAGCAGTACTTC. It encodes CASSSTGGSRYEQYF.

This clone was seen only once. The V gene is TRBV5-6, the J gene TRBJ2-7, with D possibly TRBD1 on 6 matching bases. Germline V gene data show CDR1 as SGHDT and CDR2 as YYEEEE. Trimming pared 6 bases from V and 2 bases from J, leaving 15 bases between. The CDR3 is made up of 14 amino acids. CDR3 region: CASNGQQLTYEQYF. The DNA of the CDR3 is TGTGCCAGCAACGGACAGCAACTCACCTACGAGCAGTACTTC.

This rearrangement joins TRBV5-4 to TRBJ2-2; D may be TRBD2 (6 bases). CDR3 length: 15 amino acids. Germline V gives CDR1 SGHNT, CDR2 YYREEE (reference sequence). V was clipped by 1 base and J by 3 bases, with 10 bases between them. The CDR3 here is CASSLSSGDTGELFF. CDR3 bases: TGTGCCAGCAGCTTGTCTTCGGGGGACACCGGGGAGCTGTTTTTT.